This section outlines one T cell receptor beta chain sequence together with its context. The antigen is unknown. This CDR3 has 12 residues. V was pared by 5 bases and J by 10 bases, with 7 bases of the junction left unmatched. The germline CDR1 and CDR2 sequences are MNHNS and SASEGT. The data stem from a study of beta chain features in type 1 diabetes. Study-wide points: People with Type 1 diabetes carried modestly yet significantly shorter TCRB CDR3s in all four CD4+ subsets.

Expressed TCRB transcripts were sequenced because the entire RNA isolate underwent reverse transcription. Here immunoSEQ multiplex PCR was the method, and the copy in TCRdb shows in-frame clones only, minus some. Altogether about 150,000 clones are present, around 51% being singletons, with the ten largest covering under 0.5%. The receptor was derived from a man between 18 and 29 years old in good health. The J gene is TRBJ2-5, the V gene TRBV6-1, with 7 bases aligning to TRBD2. The specimen was Tregs from blood. The CDR3 reads CASSRLAEDQYF. Written as DNA, the CDR3 is TGTGCCAGCAGTAGACTAGCAGAGGACCAGTACTTC.